A single sample is the source of the 31 T cell receptor beta chains below, sequenced in a study of response to subunit inactivated influenza vaccine (dated by TCRdb to between 2017 and 2018). The library relied on RT-PCR. The sequencer listed for this sample is Illumina HiSeq 2500. TCRdb handled the public reads itself, with Q25 trimming in fastp and clone calling in MiXCR, and kept productive beta chains. One record per CDR3 amino acid sequence lists the most common genes and DNA. The sample contains hundreds of thousands of distinct CDR3 sequences, about 7.6% of them found a single time. About an eighth of the sample rests with the top ten. The sequencing here drew on PBMCs from blood, taken around 2 years after vaccination. The receptors originated from a man aged 45 to 75 who received an inactivated influenza vaccine. Donor details come from another sample of the same person, matched by shared clones.

This clonotype was counted many times. V is TRBV19 and J is TRBJ2-6; 9 bases line up with TRBD2. The length of the CDR3 is 17 residues. With 3 bases clipped from V and 0 bases from J, the junction kept 3 bases outside the gene matches. Germline values: CDR1 LNHDA, CDR2 SQIVND (reference sequence). Here the CDR3 reads CASSMLAGRSGANVLTF. The CDR3 region has the DNA TGTGCCAGTAGTATGCTAGCGGGGCGCTCTGGGGCCAACGTCCTGACTTTC.

The rearrangement joins TRBV20-1 to TRBJ1-5; the match to TRBD1 covers 7 bases. This CDR3 has 14 residues. Germline V gene data show CDR1 as DFQATT and CDR2 as SNEGSKA (reference sequence). With 1 base clipped from V and 3 bases from J, the junction kept 3 bases outside the gene matches. Here the CDR3 DNA reads TGCAGTGCTAGAGTGGGGACAGACAATCAGCCCCAGCATTTT. Translation gives CSARVGTDNQPQHF.

Only a few counts were recorded for this clonotype. The chain employs TRBV10-3 and TRBJ2-3, with D maybe TRBD2 (6 bases). The CDR3 length is 13 residues. Germline V lookup: CDR1 ENHRY, CDR2 SYGVKD. V was trimmed by 2 bases and J by 6 bases, leaving 9 bases between them. CDR3 in amino acids: CAISERERDTQYF. For the CDR3, the DNA is TGTGCCATCAGTGAGCGGGAGCGCGATACGCAGTATTTT.

This clonotype was seen only a few times. V and J are TRBV3-1 and TRBJ2-7; D perhaps matches TRBD2 (6 bases). The V end was cut by 0 bases, the J end by 3 bases, with 15 bases between. The V gene's germline CDR1 is LGHDT and CDR2 YNNKEL (reference sequence). This CDR3 has 16 amino acids. The CDR3 DNA is TGTGCCAGCAGCCAAGATCTTGGGACTTTAATCTACGAGCAGTACTTC. Its protein product is CASSQDLGTLIYEQYF.

This clonotype showed up many times. CDR3 region: CASTTGQGYQPQHF. For the CDR3, the DNA is TGTGCCAGCACCACGGGACAGGGTTATCAGCCCCAGCATTTT. The chain joins TRBV12-3 or TRBV12-4 to TRBJ1-5; 9 bases are a match to TRBD1. Unmatched junction bases numbered 6, after V lost 7 bases and J lost 5 bases. The CDR3 contains 14 residues.

The V and J genes are TRBV12-3 or TRBV12-4 and TRBJ2-3; 8 bases match TRBD2. CDR3 length equals 14 residues. The trim removed 5 bases at V and 1 base at J, leaving 2 bases unmatched. Here the CDR3 DNA reads TGTGCCAGCAGTAATAGCGGGGGCACAGATACGCAGTATTTT. This sequence encodes CASSNSGGTDTQYF.

The sample holds a few counts of this clonotype. V is TRBV7-2 and J is TRBJ1-2; D gene uncertain. The CDR3 runs 10 residues. Trimming left V 5 bases short and J 8 bases short, with 6 bases between. The germline V gene encodes CDR1 SGHTA and CDR2 FQGNSA. DNA for the CDR3: TGTGCCAGCAGCCCCGGGGGCTACACCTTC. Protein sequence: CASSPGGYTF.

The chain recombines TRBV3-1 with TRBJ1-1; the match to TRBD1 covers 10 bases. J lost 6 bases, V lost 1 base, and 2 bases had no gene match. Germline-derived CDR1 and CDR2 are LGHDT and YNNKEL (reference sequence). The CDR3 is 14 amino acids. In DNA form, the CDR3 reads TGTGCCAGCAGCCAAGCCGGGACAGGGGCTGAAGCTTTCTTT. Translated, it gives CASSQAGTGAEAFF.

This clonotype came up a few times. The J gene is TRBJ2-7, the V gene TRBV12-3 or TRBV12-4; 9 nucleotides match TRBD1. V dropped 4 bases and J dropped 7; count of bases not matched to a gene: 5. The CDR3 contains 13 residues. CDR3 nucleotide sequence: TGTGCCAGCAGTTATGGACAGGGGAGGGAGCAGTACTTC. Translating it yields CASSYGQGREQYF.

V and J are TRBV6-2 or TRBV6-3 and TRBJ2-7; TRBD1 aligns across 7 bases. The trim removed 2 bases at V and 0 bases at J, leaving 4 bases unmatched. The CDR3 covers 15 residues. The V gene's germline CDR1 is MNHEY and CDR2 SVGEGT. The CDR3 bases are TGTGCCAGCAGTTACGTTTACAGGGGCTCCTACGAGCAGTACTTC. Protein sequence: CASSYVYRGSYEQYF.

This clonotype occurred once. CDR3 region: CASSQAKIGGSQPQHF. DNA for the CDR3: TGCGCCAGCAGCCAAGCCAAAATAGGGGGCAGTCAGCCCCAGCATTTT. This chain uses TRBV4-1 with TRBJ1-5; TRBD1 matches at 7 bases. V lost 1 base, J lost 6 bases, and 9 bases stayed unmatched. The CDR3 has 16 residues. Germline V gene sequence: CDR1 MGHRA, CDR2 YSYEKL.

This clonotype occurred many times. The chain recombines TRBV7-2 with TRBJ2-2; D unresolved. This CDR3 is 16 amino acids long. V lost 4 bases and J 6 bases, leaving 18 bases between the germline ends. Per germline, CDR1 SGHTA and CDR2 FQGNSA. The CDR3 bases are TGTGCCAGCAGCTCCCCTTTCCTAGTGGTGGCCGGGGAGCTGTTTTTT. It encodes CASSSPFLVVAGELFF.

This clonotype has at least ten counts. The chain joins TRBV7-2 to TRBJ2-4, with 9 bases fitting TRBD1. V was pared by 1 base and J by 5 bases, with 6 bases of the junction left unmatched. Germline V gene sequence: CDR1 SGHTA, CDR2 FQGNSA. The CDR3 contains 16 residues. The CDR3 DNA sequence: TGTGCCAGCAGCTTAGTTTCCGGGACAGGGCAAAACATTCAGTACTTC. Its protein product is CASSLVSGTGQNIQYF.

This chain links TRBV20-1 with TRBJ2-1; D could derive from TRBD1 or TRBD2 (5 bases each). Trimming removed 1 base from V and 0 bases from J, with 10 bases in between. This CDR3 comprises 15 residues. Germline V gives CDR1 DFQATT, CDR2 SNEGSKA (reference sequence). The CDR3 DNA reads as TGCAGTGCTAGAGGGGACGTGAGCTCCTACAATGAGCAGTTCTTC. Translation: CSARGDVSSYNEQFF.

This clonotype was detected a few times. The V gene is TRBV28, the J gene TRBJ2-5, with a tentative D call TRBD2 (6 bases). V was cut by 5 bases and J by 1 base, with 11 bases left in between. This CDR3 is 14 amino acids long. Germline V gene sequence: CDR1 MDHEN, CDR2 SYDVKM. The CDR3 here is CASSVQRVQETQYF. The CDR3 DNA sequence: TGTGCCAGCAGTGTGCAGCGGGTCCAAGAGACCCAGTACTTC.

This clonotype was picked up a small number of times. The chain combines TRBV5-4 with TRBJ1-2; 8 bases fit TRBD1. This CDR3 has 15 amino acids. From germline, CDR1 is SGHNT and CDR2 YYREEE (reference sequence). V dropped 4 bases and J dropped 1; count of bases not matched to a gene: 6. DNA of the CDR3: TGTGCCAGCAGCCTGGGACAGGTTATTAACTATGGCTACACCTTC. It codes for CASSLGQVINYGYTF.

This clonotype was observed at least ten times. The CDR3 nucleotides read TGTGCCAGCAGCAAAGTAAACTACAATGAGCAGTTCTTC. As protein: CASSKVNYNEQFF. The J gene is TRBJ2-1, the V gene TRBV21-1. TRBV21-1 is shown as a pseudogene. The CDR3 is 13 amino acids.

This clonotype showed up just a few times. The chain recombines TRBV20-1 with TRBJ2-7, with 13 bases identical to TRBD2. Trimming at V came to 0 bases and at J to 4 bases, leaving 12 bases not matched to a gene. Germline lookup yields CDR1 DFQATT and CDR2 SNEGSKA (reference sequence). The CDR3 has 18 amino acids. The CDR3 sequence is CSARDSSGTSGVGYEQYF. CDR3 in DNA: TGCAGTGCTAGAGATTCGTCCGGGACTAGCGGGGTCGGGTACGAGCAGTACTTC.

This clonotype was seen only a few times. The V gene is TRBV10-3, the J gene TRBJ2-6; 13 bases are shared with TRBD2. V was clipped by 11 bases and J by 4 bases; unmatched bases: 11. The germline gives CDR1 ENHRY, CDR2 SYGVKD. This CDR3 comprises 17 residues. The CDR3 sequence: CASRRTSGSSGANVLTF. CDR3 bases: TGTGCCTCCCGGCGGACTAGCGGGAGTTCCGGGGCCAACGTCCTGACTTTC.

The chain carries TRBV15 and TRBJ1-2; no clear D. The CDR3 covers 16 residues. CDR1 and CDR2 (germline): LNHNV, YYDKDF (reference sequence). V was cut by 0 bases and J by 11 bases, with 22 bases left in between. DNA of the CDR3: TGTGCCACCAGCAGAGATCCCGGACGGAGTTATGTTGGTTACACCTTC. Its protein product is CATSRDPGRSYVGYTF.

In its sample, this clonotype was seen many times. The CDR3 reads CASSITGSGKNIQYF. The CDR3 bases are TGTGCCAGTAGTATAACCGGGAGTGGGAAAAACATTCAGTACTTC. The genes are TRBV19 and TRBJ2-4, with D perhaps matching TRBD2 (6 bases). V dropped 2 bases and J dropped 4 bases, with 12 bases sitting between them. This CDR3 region has 15 residues. Germline assignment: CDR1 LNHDA and CDR2 SQIVND (reference sequence).

The V gene is TRBV21-1, the J gene TRBJ2-5. TRBV21-1 is designated a pseudogene. The CDR3 runs 15 residues. This CDR3 reads CASSKETGARETQYF. DNA for the CDR3: TGTGCCAGCAGCAAAGAGACGGGTGCTCGAGAGACCCAGTACTTC.

This clonotype has more than one count but fewer than ten. The rearrangement joins TRBV3-1 to TRBJ2-6; D unresolved. This CDR3 is built from 16 residues. CDR1 LGHDT and CDR2 YNNKEL come from the germline V gene (reference sequence). The ends were cut back, 5 bases at V and 3 bases at J, with 14 bases in the middle. The CDR3 DNA sequence: TGTGCCAGCAGCAGAGGTACCCCGCGTGGGGCCAACGTCCTGACTTTC. This codes for CASSRGTPRGANVLTF.

This clonotype has at least ten counts. This chain connects TRBV5-1 to TRBJ2-1; TRBD2 agrees at 7 bases. J was trimmed by 9 bases and V by 0 bases; bases with no gene match: 6. Per germline, CDR1 SGHRS and CDR2 YFSETQ. There are 14 residues in the CDR3. The CDR3 nucleotides are TGCGCCAGCAGCTTGGGAGCAAGCGGGATTGAGCAGTTCTTC. Its translation is CASSLGASGIEQFF.

This clonotype has just a few counts. The V gene is TRBV29-1, the J gene TRBJ2-2; 8 nucleotides align to TRBD2. Germline-derived CDR1 and CDR2 are SQVTM and ANQGSEA. This CDR3 comprises 18 residues. Trimming cost V 4 bases and J 4 bases; bases outside gene matches: 17. Here the CDR3 DNA reads TGCAGCGTTGTCGACGGTAGCGGGGACGTTTTTGGCACCGGGGAGCTGTTTTTT. Its protein product is CSVVDGSGDVFGTGELFF.

Only a few counts were recorded for this clonotype. V gene TRBV4-3 combines with J gene TRBJ2-7, with 10 bases fitting TRBD1. Germline trimming cut 0 bases from V and 6 bases from J; bases unmatched to any gene: 8. The CDR3 has 16 residues. The germline gives CDR1 LGHNA, CDR2 YSLEER. In DNA, the CDR3 is TGCGCCAGCAGCCAAGAGTTTGACAGGGGGCAAAGCGAGCAGTACTTC. Its protein is CASSQEFDRGQSEQYF.

The table lists this clonotype with many counts. The chain employs TRBV6-5 and TRBJ2-3, with D tentatively TRBD2 (5 bases). The CDR3 has 15 residues. Trimming removed 2 bases at V and 5 bases at J, with 14 bases between. Germline V gives CDR1 MNHEY, CDR2 SVGAGI. This chain's CDR3 is CASSYLAGRGDTQYF. The CDR3 region has the DNA TGTGCCAGCAGTTACCTAGCCGGTCGTGGAGATACGCAGTATTTT.

The sample holds a few counts of this clonotype. V is TRBV20-1 and J is TRBJ2-3, with 8 bases fitting TRBD2. CDR1 is DFQATT, CDR2 SNEGSKA, per germline (reference sequence). Trimming removed 4 bases from V and 0 bases from J; junction bases left unmatched: 3. The CDR3 runs to 14 residues. The CDR3 is CSAISGTSTDTQYF. The DNA for the CDR3 is TGCAGTGCTATTAGCGGGACTAGCACAGATACGCAGTATTTT.

Notes on this clonotype: This may arise from a read error, as a much more abundant clone is one base away. The chain is built from TRBV20-1 and TRBJ2-7, with a weak D call TRBD1 (5 bases). Looked up from germline, CDR1 is DFQATT and CDR2 is SNEGSKA (reference sequence). The ends were cut back, 5 bases at V and 2 bases at J, with 16 bases in the middle. The CDR3 sequence is 14 residues long. The CDR3 DNA sequence: TGCAGTGCTCCAAGACAGCTCTTAGCCTACGAGCAGTACTTC. Encoded protein: CSAPRQLLAYEQYF.

At least ten counts were recorded for this clonotype. The chain combines TRBV4-2 with TRBJ2-2; D is possibly TRBD2 (6 bases). Germline loops: CDR1 LGHNA, CDR2 YNFKEQ. Trimming cost V 3 bases and J 2 bases, with 10 bases left between them. The CDR3 runs 15 residues. CDR3 DNA: TGTGCCAGCAGCCAGGGAACTAGCAACACCGGGGAGCTGTTTTTT. Translation: CASSQGTSNTGELFF.

V usage is TRBV3-1 and J usage is TRBJ1-1; D remains ambiguous. Trimming removed 3 bases from V and 5 bases from J, with 4 bases in between. Germline CDR1 reads LGHDT; CDR2 reads YNNKEL (reference sequence). This CDR3 comprises 11 residues. CDR3 region: CASSHGTEAFF. CDR3 DNA: TGTGCCAGCAGCCACGGGACTGAAGCTTTCTTT. Supplemented by reference TRBV3-1 and TRBJ1-1, the full variable domain reads DTAVSQTPKYLVTQMGNDKSIKCEQNLGHDTMYWYKQDSKKFLKIMFSYNNKELIINETVPNRFSPKSPDKAHLNLHINSLELGDSAVYFCASSHGTEAFFGQGTRLTVV.